What follows describes a single T cell receptor (beta chain). Its antigen remains unidentified. The input lacks base qualities; no much larger clone sits a single base away. This specimen's time point label, interpreted: newly diagnosed GD, antithyroid drugs for less than 3 months. RNA was extracted from PBMCs in TRIzol for both TCR sequencing and RNA sequencing. The diagnosis of Graves' disease followed American Thyroid Association guidelines. Recruitment of patients was carried out at an endocrinology department in Xi'an, China. Each patient gave around 9 milliliters of peripheral blood, collected in an EDTA anticoagulant tube. Ficoll Paque Plus density gradient separation was used to isolate PBMCs, and no further T cell sorting was performed. An Agilent 2100 Bioanalyzer and agarose gel were used to check RNA quality, and a NanoDrop 2000 was used to measure RNA concentration. Receptors were amplified or captured by multiplex PCR. The listed sequencing device is Illumina HiSeq 4000. TCR beta libraries were built with iRepertoire HTBI primers and Arm-PCR amplification of CDR3 regions. Before sequencing, the PCR products underwent gel purification. Per the authors' processing: Gene usage analysis of CDR3 amino acid clonotypes relied on the 55 to 80 TRBV and more than twelve TRBJ segments identified across samples. COPE and FqMerger were used to merge the filtered high-quality paired reads into contigs. BLAST was used to align contigs to IMGT TRBV, TRBD and TRBJ reference genes, with CDR3 defined following IMGT. Any clonotype with a frequency above 0.1% was classified as a highly expanded clone. Shannon entropy served as the measure of repertoire diversity, while the Gini coefficient captured V-J evenness. Clonotypes shared by more than one individual were considered public. TCRdb passed the public sequencing reads through fastp at Q25 and MiXCR, retaining productive beta sequences. Entries that share a CDR3 protein sequence are merged under the most common genes and DNA. These V and J calls rely on TCRdb rather than the paper's analysis. This sample gives a few hundred thousand distinct CDR3 sequences in total; around 15% of them show up just once. The top ten clones comprise more than 15% of the sample.

The V end loses 4 bases and the J end loses 0 bases, and a stretch of 13 bases separates them. The germline V gene encodes CDR1 MNHEY and CDR2 SMNVEV (reference sequence). The cysteine opens and the phenylalanine closes a CDR3 of 16 amino acids. CDR3 DNA is the only sequence kept; it has 48 bases, read in frame from the first base. The record originates from a study of regulatory T cells in long-lasting Graves disease (dated by TCRdb to about 2021). Context from the whole study: Antithyroid drugs had been taken for less than 3 months by newly diagnosed Graves' disease patients. Patients with persistent Graves' disease were compared with patients with newly diagnosed Graves' disease using TCR sequencing and RNA sequencing of peripheral blood. TCR sequencing covered 13 persistent and around 20 newly diagnosed Graves' disease patients, around 33 samples in total. The study was registered as a clinical trial and conducted in China.

General study outcomes and caveats: The small sample size was acknowledged by the authors as a limitation that may reduce accuracy. Only peripheral blood was studied, because thyroid tissue, the primary lesion, was inaccessible. Sequencing and analysis were limited to the TCR beta chain. A larger number of public clonotypes was shared among persistent patients (approximately 2,600) than among newly diagnosed patients (approximately 930). TRBV28, TRBJ1-2 and TRBJ2-5 were preferentially used in persistent disease, while TRBV20-1 and TRBJ2-1 were favored in newly diagnosed disease. Lower TCR Shannon entropy and fewer highly expanded clones were observed in persistent Graves' disease patients than in newly diagnosed patients, which suggested clonal expansion.

These same data were also listed under a study on T cells in Graves' hyperthyroidism and ophthalmopathy. In that second paper, the authors write: Stable Graves' hyperthyroidism was defined as no progression to ophthalmopathy during 18 months of follow-up. Hyperthyroidism patients were newly diagnosed, had a disease duration of under 2 months, and were aged 18 to 65 years. The study excluded patients with uncontrolled infections, other autoimmune diseases, pregnancy or lactation. Diagnoses were established on the basis of clinical symptoms, serum thyroxine and TRAb, thyroid ultrasound, and orbital computed tomography. A first-round RT-PCR of the TCR CDR3 used the HTBI primer set with the Qiagen OneStep RT-PCR kit. Most expanded thyroid clonotypes (frequency above 0.001) were also found in blood, which suggests that blood repertoires may mirror thyroid immune responses. A model built on a 13 V-J signature distinguished ophthalmopathy from stable hyperthyroidism, reaching 85% to 90% sensitivity and about 81% specificity in cross-validation and 80%/75% in testing. During validation, the model predicted progression to ophthalmopathy a median of about 6.5 months ahead of onset, with roughly 65% sensitivity and 72% to 80% specificity. To identify TCR V-J signatures that set the groups apart, the researchers used a discovery cohort of approximately 98 patients, made up of approximately 43 with Graves' ophthalmopathy and 57 with stable Graves' hyperthyroidism. Prospective prediction of ophthalmopathy was tested in an independent validation cohort consisting of 18 hyperthyroidism patients and some 16 patients who later progressed to ophthalmopathy. The 100 or so discovery patients were divided at random into training and test sets in a 7:3 ratio. Thyroid tissue and blood T-cell repertoires from more than 5 Graves' hyperthyroidism patients were also compared in the study. Once sampling was done, hyperthyroidism patients were given methimazole at a starting dose of 30 mg daily, whereas ophthalmopathy patients were given high-dose intravenous methylprednisolone. Libraries were constructed in a second round of multiplex PCR, after which size selection and purification were performed. Sequencing of the libraries was done on an Illumina HiSeq2000 using paired-end 100 bp reads. SOAPnuke was used to process the raw data, throwing out any read that contained adapters or uncalled bases, had a mean Phred below 15, or lacked an exact constant-primer or identifier match. High-quality paired reads were merged with COPE v1.2.5, and unique nucleotide sequences were defined as clonotypes. MiTCR v1.1 was used to align the clonotypes against IMGT TRBV, TRBD and TRBJ reference segments. The analysis was restricted to V-J combinations with a frequency above 0.0001, which together covered around 99% of the repertoires. The TCS score was defined as the ratio of F50 (clonal expansion) to E x V (chaos), calculated using BLOSUM62-based TCRdist between CDR3 peptides within each V-J. Welch's t-statistics and random forest reduced fewer than 550 V-J features to around 14, which were used in a naive Bayes classifier (R e1071). Sample size was not statistically predetermined, and blinding of investigators to group allocation was not performed. The paper reports TCR Vbeta CDR3 sequencing of 135 peripheral blood samples: some 44 ophthalmopathy, approximately 74 hyperthyroidism and approximately 17 progressor patients.

Recombination joined TRBV27 with TRBJ2-4; the D call is possibly TRBD1 or TRBD2, each sharing 6 bases. This TCR was sampled from a woman aged 45-65 years with Graves disease. Donor details come from another sample of the same person, matched by shared clones. This specimen was peripheral blood mononuclear cells (PBMCs), taken at new diagnosis, from a patient treated with antithyroid drugs. The DNA is TGTGCCAGCAGTTACGTACAGGGACTAGCCAAAAACATTCAGTACTTC. This translates into CASSYVQGLAKNIQYF.